The clone carrying this T cell receptor beta chain has just one count. The same CDR3 also results from other DNA sequences found in this sample. The record originates from a study of blood T cell repertoires in COVID-19. The Seattle patients, enrolled during active infection, were followed longitudinally. Study processing details: Using reference gene primer amplification, nucleated cell counts were estimated. The protocol was immunoSEQ multiplex PCR, while the TCRdb copy is restricted to in-frame clones and leaves out a portion. That table supplies the V and J calls and clone size; D and trimming were determined from the DNA. The sample records some 300,000 clones, about 87% being singletons. The sequence was obtained from a woman aged 45-59 years with COVID-19, enrolled during active disease. The sequenced material came from peripheral blood.

CDR3 sequence: CASSLGLDTGELFF. CDR3 DNA: TGCGCCAGCAGCTTGGGGCTCGACACCGGGGAGCTGTTTTTT. V gene TRBV5-1 combines with J gene TRBJ2-2; D unclear. CDR3 size: 14 residues. V was clipped by 0 bases and J by 3 bases, with 6 bases between them. Germline loops: CDR1 SGHRS, CDR2 YFSETQ.